This passage covers 29 T cell receptor beta chains from one sample sequenced in a study of Tregs in tolerant kidney transplant recipients. The protocol was immunoSEQ multiplex PCR, while the TCRdb copy is restricted to in-frame clones and leaves out a portion. This table has 95,000 to 120,000 clones, around 90% appearing once. The sequenced sample was CD4+ T cells from blood, obtained before the transplant. These receptors were taken from a human donor who received a combined kidney and bone marrow transplant.

This chain joins TRBV6-1 and TRBJ2-7; no clear D gene. CDR3 size: 17 residues. Trimming removed 1 base at V and 2 bases at J, with 18 bases between. Germline assignment: CDR1 MNHNS and CDR2 SASEGT. Written as DNA, the CDR3 is TGTGCCAGCAGTGAAGTGACCAGGATTCATAACCCCTACGAGCAGTACTTC. Translation gives CASSEVTRIHNPYEQYF.

V is TRBV18 and J is TRBJ2-3; D is ambiguous. The germline V gene has CDR1 KGHSH and CDR2 LQKENI. Trimming stripped 6 bases from V and 4 bases from J, with 11 bases between. The CDR3 extends over 13 amino acids. CDR3 coding DNA: TGTGCCAGCTCGCCCAACAACCCAGATACGCAGTATTTT. It encodes CASSPNNPDTQYF.

This chain connects TRBV12-5 to TRBJ1-2, with 7 bases fitting TRBD1. CDR1 and CDR2 (germline): LGHNT, FRNRAP. This CDR3 has 15 amino acids. Trimming at V came to 7 bases and at J to 3 bases, leaving 11 bases not matched to a gene. The CDR3 nucleotides read TGTGCTAGTGCCTCAACACAGGGGATTCACTATGGCTACACCTTC. This codes for CASASTQGIHYGYTF. Based on the CDR3 plus reference TRBV12-5 and TRBJ1-2, the full variable domain is DARVTQTPRHKVTEMGQEVTMRCQPILGHNTVFWYRQTMMQGLELLAYFRNRAPLDDSGMPKDRFSAEMPDATLATLKIQPSEPRDSAVYFCASASTQGIHYGYTFGSGTRLTVV.

The J gene is TRBJ1-4, the V gene TRBV30, with a possible D match to TRBD1 (6 bases). V was trimmed by 5 bases and J by 6 bases, leaving 13 bases between them. CDR1 and CDR2 from the germline V gene are GTSNPN and SVGIG (reference sequence). The CDR3 is 13 amino acids. The CDR3 bases are TGTGCCTGGGAGACAGGTGGGGATGAAAAACTGTTTTTT. Protein sequence: CAWETGGDEKLFF.

CDR3 protein: CASSLSGRGTGEQYF. The CDR3 DNA sequence: TGCGCCAGCAGCTTATCGGGGAGAGGAACCGGCGAGCAGTACTTC. The chain links TRBV5-1 to TRBJ2-7; D might be TRBD2 (5 bases). Germline CDR1 SGHRS, CDR2 YFSETQ. The length of the CDR3 is 15 residues. Trimming shortened V by 2 bases and J by 6 bases, and 18 bases separated the two germline ends.

The chain is built from TRBV5-6 and TRBJ2-1; 9 bases fit TRBD1. Germline loops: CDR1 SGHDT, CDR2 YYEEEE. The CDR3 loop spans 15 amino acids. The junction had 7 bases not matched to a gene; V was cut back by 2 bases and J by 7 bases. The CDR3, as DNA: TGTGCCAGCAGCTTCCGACAGGGGGTGATAAATGAGCAGTTCTTC. As protein: CASSFRQGVINEQFF.

The chain has TRBV5-4 and TRBJ2-1, with 10 positions matching TRBD2. The V gene end was trimmed by 4 bases and the J gene end by 5 bases; junction bases not matched to a gene: 3. Germline CDR1 reads SGHNT; CDR2 reads YYREEE (reference sequence). CDR3 length: 14 residues. CDR3 in amino acids: CASSRSGGNNEQFF. CDR3 in DNA: TGTGCCAGCAGCCGTAGCGGGGGGAACAATGAGCAGTTCTTC.

This clone was seen a few times. This chain joins TRBV28 and TRBJ1-2, with a tentative D call TRBD1 (6 bases). The V gene's germline CDR1 is MDHEN and CDR2 SYDVKM. V gave up 5 bases and J gave up 3 bases, with 19 bases separating them. The CDR3 length is 16 residues. As DNA, the CDR3 is TGTGCCAGCAGTACACGACAGGCCAACAGGGACTATGGCTACACCTTC. Protein sequence: CASSTRQANRDYGYTF.

The J gene is TRBJ2-5, the V gene TRBV5-6; D is possibly TRBD1 (6 bases). Trimming cost V 3 bases and J 4 bases, with 19 bases left between them. Germline V gene sequence: CDR1 SGHDT, CDR2 YYEEEE. This CDR3 region has 16 residues. The CDR3 reads CASSSFYRVLRETQYF. The CDR3 region has the DNA TGTGCCAGCAGCTCTTTTTACAGGGTCCTCAGAGAGACCCAGTACTTC.

This clone has only one observation. The chain couples TRBV6-5 to TRBJ2-7; 10 bases are a match to TRBD2. Germline V gene data show CDR1 as MNHEY and CDR2 as SVGAGI. Losses at the gene ends were 5 bases for V and 1 base for J; bases not matched to a gene: 2. The CDR3 is 14 amino acids. CDR3 in DNA: TGTGCCAGCAGTGCTAGCGGGGGATCCTACGAGCAGTACTTC. It translates to CASSASGGSYEQYF.

This clone was counted once. V and J are TRBV30 and TRBJ2-1, with D possibly TRBD2 on 5 matching bases. The CDR3 is 16 residues long. In germline, CDR1 is GTSNPN, CDR2 SVGIG (reference sequence). With 3 bases removed from V and 0 bases from J, the gap between germline ends came to 15 bases. As DNA, the CDR3 is TGTGCCTGGAGCGAAGGGCGGGCGAGCTCCTACAATGAGCAGTTCTTC. Protein product: CAWSEGRASSYNEQFF.

This clone came up once. This rearrangement joins TRBV7-2 to TRBJ2-5; D unclear. The CDR3 loop spans 12 amino acids. With 3 bases removed from V and 5 bases from J, the gap between germline ends came to 7 bases. Germline V gives CDR1 SGHTA, CDR2 FQGNSA. CDR3 nucleotides: TGTGCCAGCAGCTTCTTGAGGGAGACCCAGTACTTC. This translates into CASSFLRETQYF.

A few counts support this clone. The chain combines TRBV11-1 with TRBJ2-3, with TRBD2 matching over 14 bases. V shed 7 bases and J 0 bases; nucleotides not matched to a gene: 6. This CDR3 has 17 amino acids. Germline V gives CDR1 SGHAT, CDR2 FQDESV (reference sequence). The CDR3 DNA reads as TGTGCCAGCATCGGACTAGCGGGGGGCTCAAGCACAGATACGCAGTATTTT. It codes for CASIGLAGGSSTDTQYF.

The J gene is TRBJ2-5, the V gene TRBV5-1, with 7 bases that match TRBD2. V was pared by 3 bases and J by 2 bases, with 7 bases of the junction left unmatched. From germline, CDR1 is SGHRS and CDR2 YFSETQ. CDR3 length: 15 residues. DNA for the CDR3: TGCGCCAGCAGCTCCAGCGGGGTCACGCAAGAGACCCAGTACTTC. Residues: CASSSSGVTQETQYF.

Only one count was recorded for this clone. CDR3 region: CASSSGGSRETQYF. The DNA for the CDR3 is TGTGCCAGCAGCTCCGGCGGGAGCCGAGAGACCCAGTACTTC. J is TRBJ2-5 and V is TRBV7-2, with 7 nucleotides matching TRBD2. CDR3 length equals 14 residues. After removal of 4 bases from V and 4 bases from J, the junction contained 6 bases not matched to a gene. Germline values: CDR1 SGHTA, CDR2 FQGNSA. The complete variable domain, with remaining parts taken from reference TRBV7-2 and TRBJ2-5, reads GAGVSQSPSNKVTEKGKDVELRCDPISGHTALYWYRQSLGQGLEFLIYFQGNSAPDKSGLPSDRFSAERTGGSVSTLTIQRTQQEDSAVYLCASSSGGSRETQYFGPGTRLLVL.

This clone occurred once. The V call is TRBV28, the J call TRBJ1-5; TRBD1 agrees at 8 bases. V lost 6 bases, J lost 3 bases, and 7 bases stayed unmatched. CDR1 is MDHEN, CDR2 SYDVKM, per germline. This CDR3 region has 15 residues. DNA of the CDR3: TGTGCCAGCAGCCTACAGGACAGGGACAATCAGCCCCAGCATTTT. Its protein product is CASSLQDRDNQPQHF.

The chain has TRBV18 and TRBJ2-7; 7 nucleotides match TRBD2. V lost 10 bases to trimming and J lost 2 bases; unmatched junction nucleotides: 8. Germline CDR1 reads KGHSH; CDR2 reads LQKENI. CDR3 length: 13 residues. CDR3: CATSRGVTYEQYF. CDR3 nucleotides: TGTGCCACCTCCCGGGGGGTGACCTACGAGCAGTACTTC.

This clone was found once. The chain recombines TRBV12-2 with TRBJ2-7; the DNA was not compared with TRBD1, the D call given in the table. TRBV12-2 is deemed a pseudogene. This CDR3 spans 16 amino acids. The DNA for the CDR3 is TGTGCAAGTCCTCGGGACAGGGGGGGGTTCTCCTACGAGCAGTACTTC. Encoded protein: CASPRDRGGFSYEQYF.

This chain links TRBV7-6 with TRBJ1-4; D may be TRBD1 (6 bases). The CDR3 runs to 15 residues. Germline V gene data show CDR1 as SGHVS and CDR2 as FNYEAQ. The V gene lost 4 bases and the J gene lost 12 bases, with 21 bases spanning the gap. The CDR3 DNA reads as TGTGCCAGCAGCTCACGGGACACCGGCCCGATGGAACTGTTTTTT. This gives the protein CASSSRDTGPMELFF.

The CDR3 is CSVEEQAIAKNIQYF. The CDR3 coding sequence is TGCAGCGTTGAAGAACAAGCGATAGCCAAAAACATTCAGTACTTC. The chain recombines TRBV29-1 with TRBJ2-4; D unclear. The CDR3 totals 15 residues. CDR1 is SQVTM and CDR2 is ANQGSEA in the germline V gene. Trimming removed 0 bases from V and 0 bases from J, with 9 bases in between.

V and J are TRBV6-6 and TRBJ2-1; 8 bases are a match to TRBD2. The germline V gene encodes CDR1 MNHNY and CDR2 SVGAGI (reference sequence). Trimming removed 5 bases from V and 3 bases from J; junction bases left unmatched: 3. The CDR3 spans 14 residues. The CDR3 loop is CASSQTSGYNEQFF. The CDR3 DNA reads as TGTGCCAGCAGTCAAACTAGCGGCTACAATGAGCAGTTCTTC.

The chain uses TRBV18 and TRBJ1-1; the D is unclear. Germline V gene data show CDR1 as KGHSH and CDR2 as LQKENI. V was clipped by 3 bases and J by 0 bases, with 5 bases between them. The CDR3 totals 13 residues. The CDR3 DNA is TGTGCCAGCTCACCTCCCATGAACACTGAAGCTTTCTTT. Amino acid sequence: CASSPPMNTEAFF. The variable domain in full, completed from reference TRBV18 and TRBJ1-1, reads NAGVMQNPRHLVRRRGQEARLRCSPMKGHSHVYWYRQLPEEGLKFMVYLQKENIIDESGMPKERFSAEFPKEGPSILRIQQVVRGDSAAYFCASSPPMNTEAFFGQGTRLTVV.

Only one count was recorded for this clone. The V call is TRBV5-1, the J call TRBJ1-2; weak D call: TRBD1 (6 bases). V lost 2 bases to trimming and J lost 2 bases, with 13 bases between them. The CDR3 is made up of 15 amino acids. Per the germline V gene, CDR1 is SGHRS and CDR2 is YFSETQ. This chain's CDR3 is CASSFQGPSNYGYTF. CDR3 DNA sequence: TGCGCCAGCAGCTTTCAGGGGCCATCGAACTATGGCTACACCTTC.

The rearrangement uses TRBV7-2 and TRBJ2-7; no clear D. CDR1 and CDR2 (germline): SGHTA, FQGNSA. The CDR3 consists of 11 residues. V lost 5 bases and J 7 bases, leaving 9 bases between the germline ends. CDR3 sequence (DNA): TGTGCCAGCAGCCTAGATCTAGAGCAGTACTTC. It yields the protein CASSLDLEQYF. Filled out from reference TRBV7-2 and TRBJ2-7, the complete variable domain reads GAGVSQSPSNKVTEKGKDVELRCDPISGHTALYWYRQSLGQGLEFLIYFQGNSAPDKSGLPSDRFSAERTGGSVSTLTIQRTQQEDSAVYLCASSLDLEQYFGPGTRLTVT.

Worth noting for this clone: The sample has other DNA sequences that encode this CDR3 too. This chain links TRBV5-6 with TRBJ2-5, with 7 bases aligning to TRBD1. The CDR3 consists of 13 residues. V was clipped by 4 bases and J by 2 bases; unmatched bases: 2. CDR1 and CDR2 (germline): SGHDT, YYEEEE. CDR3 sequence (DNA): TGTGCCAGCAGCCGGACAGGTCAAGAGACCCAGTACTTC. This translates into CASSRTGQETQYF. The full variable domain, with the rest looked up from reference TRBV5-6 and TRBJ2-5, is DAGVTQSPTHLIKTRGQQVTLRCSPKSGHDTVSWYQQALGQGPQFIFQYYEEEERQRGNFPDRFSGHQFPNYSSELNVNALLLGDSALYLCASSRTGQETQYFGPGTRLLVL.

This clone has more than one count but fewer than ten. The V gene is TRBV5-1, the J gene TRBJ1-5, with 7 nucleotides matching TRBD1. Germline lookup yields CDR1 SGHRS and CDR2 YFSETQ. Trimming cost V 1 base and J 6 bases; bases outside gene matches: 4. This CDR3 spans 14 amino acids. The CDR3 DNA reads TGCGCCAGCAGCTTGACAGGGGAGAGTCAGCCCCAGCATTTT. Encoded protein: CASSLTGESQPQHF.

V and J are TRBV6-5 and TRBJ2-5; TRBD1 matches 11 bases. Trimming removed 11 bases from V and 5 bases from J; junction bases left unmatched: 10. The CDR3 covers 14 residues. Germline CDR1 and CDR2: MNHEY and SVGAGI. The CDR3 nucleotides read TGTGCCGTCTCGGACAGGGGGCTAGGGGAGACCCAGTACTTC. It yields the protein CAVSDRGLGETQYF.

The genes are TRBV30 and TRBJ1-3; weak D call: TRBD1 (5 bases). The CDR3 runs 17 residues. V was cut by 5 bases and J by 0 bases, with 20 bases left in between. Germline lookup yields CDR1 GTSNPN and CDR2 SVGIG (reference sequence). CDR3 loop: CAWLSKTEKLSGNTIYF. As DNA, the CDR3 is TGTGCCTGGCTCTCCAAGACAGAAAAGCTCTCTGGAAACACCATATATTTT.

A few counts support this clone. The V gene is TRBV30, the J gene TRBJ1-1; a possible D gene is TRBD1 (6 bases). Germline V lookup: CDR1 GTSNPN, CDR2 SVGIG (reference sequence). The CDR3 spans 12 residues. Deletions cut 4 bases from V and 1 base from J, with 7 bases between. CDR3 bases: TGTGCCTGGAAGGGGGAGAACACTGAAGCTTTCTTT. It translates to CAWKGENTEAFF.